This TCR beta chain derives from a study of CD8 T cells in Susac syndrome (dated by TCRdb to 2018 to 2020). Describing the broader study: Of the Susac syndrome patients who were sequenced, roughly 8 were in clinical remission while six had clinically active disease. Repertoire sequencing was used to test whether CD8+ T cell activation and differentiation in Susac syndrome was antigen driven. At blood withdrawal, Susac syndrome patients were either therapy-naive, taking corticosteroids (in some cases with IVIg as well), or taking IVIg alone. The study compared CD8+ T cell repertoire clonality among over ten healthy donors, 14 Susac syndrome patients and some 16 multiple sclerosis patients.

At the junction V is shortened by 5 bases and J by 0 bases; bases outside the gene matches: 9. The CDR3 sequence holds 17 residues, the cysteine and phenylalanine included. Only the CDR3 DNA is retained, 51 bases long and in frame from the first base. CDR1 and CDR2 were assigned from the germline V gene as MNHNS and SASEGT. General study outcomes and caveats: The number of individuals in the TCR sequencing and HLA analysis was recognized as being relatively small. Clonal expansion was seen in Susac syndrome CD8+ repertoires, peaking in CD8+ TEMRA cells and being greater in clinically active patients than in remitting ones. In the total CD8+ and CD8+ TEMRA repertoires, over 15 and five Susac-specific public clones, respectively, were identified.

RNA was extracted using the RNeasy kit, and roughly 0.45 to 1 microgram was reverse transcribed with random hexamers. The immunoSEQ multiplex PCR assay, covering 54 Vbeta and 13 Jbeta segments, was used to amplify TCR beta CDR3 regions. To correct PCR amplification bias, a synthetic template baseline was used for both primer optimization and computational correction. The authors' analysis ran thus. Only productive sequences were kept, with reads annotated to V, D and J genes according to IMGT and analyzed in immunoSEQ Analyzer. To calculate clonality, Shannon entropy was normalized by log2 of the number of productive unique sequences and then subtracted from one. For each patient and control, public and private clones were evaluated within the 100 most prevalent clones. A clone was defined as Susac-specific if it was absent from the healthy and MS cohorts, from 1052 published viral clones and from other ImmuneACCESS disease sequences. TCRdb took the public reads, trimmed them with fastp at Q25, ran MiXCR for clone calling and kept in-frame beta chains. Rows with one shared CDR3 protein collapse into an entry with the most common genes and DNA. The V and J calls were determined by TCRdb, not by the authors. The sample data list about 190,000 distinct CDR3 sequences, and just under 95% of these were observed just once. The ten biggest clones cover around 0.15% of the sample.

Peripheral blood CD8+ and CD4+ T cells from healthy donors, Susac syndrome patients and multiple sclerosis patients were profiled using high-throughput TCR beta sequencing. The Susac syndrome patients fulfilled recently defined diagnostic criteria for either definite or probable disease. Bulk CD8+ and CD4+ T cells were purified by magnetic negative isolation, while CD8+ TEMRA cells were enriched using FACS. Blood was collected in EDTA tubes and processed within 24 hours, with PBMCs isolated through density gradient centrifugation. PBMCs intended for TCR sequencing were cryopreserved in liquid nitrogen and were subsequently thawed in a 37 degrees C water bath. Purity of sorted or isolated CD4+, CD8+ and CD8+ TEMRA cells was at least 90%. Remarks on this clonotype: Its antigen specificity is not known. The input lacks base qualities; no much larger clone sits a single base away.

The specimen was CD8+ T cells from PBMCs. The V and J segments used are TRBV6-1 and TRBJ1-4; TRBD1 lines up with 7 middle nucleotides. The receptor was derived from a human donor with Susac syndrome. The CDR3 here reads CASSQGQNLATNEKLFF. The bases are TGTGCCAGCAGTCAGGGACAGAACCTTGCAACTAATGAAAAACTGTTTTTT.